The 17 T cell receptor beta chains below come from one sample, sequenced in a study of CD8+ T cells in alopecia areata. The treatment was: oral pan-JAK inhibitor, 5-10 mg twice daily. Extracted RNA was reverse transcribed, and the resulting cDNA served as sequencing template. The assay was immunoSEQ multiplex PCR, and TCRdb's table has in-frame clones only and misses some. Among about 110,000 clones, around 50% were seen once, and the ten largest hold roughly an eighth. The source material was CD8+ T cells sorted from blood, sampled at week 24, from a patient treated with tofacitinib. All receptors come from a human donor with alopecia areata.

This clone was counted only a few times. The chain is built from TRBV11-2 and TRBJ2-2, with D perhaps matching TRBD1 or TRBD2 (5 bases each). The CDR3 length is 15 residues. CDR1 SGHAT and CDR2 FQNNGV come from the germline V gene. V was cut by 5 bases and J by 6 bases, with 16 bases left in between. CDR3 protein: CASSPRAGRAGELFF. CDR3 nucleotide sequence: TGTGCCAGCAGCCCCCGGGCAGGGCGGGCCGGGGAGCTGTTTTTT. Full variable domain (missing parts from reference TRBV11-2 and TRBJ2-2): EAGVAQSPRYKIIEKRQSVAFWCNPISGHATLYWYQQILGQGPKLLIQFQNNGVVDDSQLPKDRFSAERLKGVDSTLKIQPAKLEDSAVYLCASSPRAGRAGELFFGEGSRLTVL.

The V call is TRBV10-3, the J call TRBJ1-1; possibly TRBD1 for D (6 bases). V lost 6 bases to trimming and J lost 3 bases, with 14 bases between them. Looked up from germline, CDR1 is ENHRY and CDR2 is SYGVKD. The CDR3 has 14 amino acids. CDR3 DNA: TGTGCCATCAGGGCCGGGGGGCTGTACACTGAAGCTTTCTTT. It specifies CAIRAGGLYTEAFF.

The CDR3 spells CASSSTGSQETQYF. The DNA for the CDR3 is TGTGCCAGCAGTTCGACAGGGTCCCAAGAGACCCAGTACTTC. The chain combines TRBV6-5 with TRBJ2-5; 7 bases fit TRBD1. J was trimmed by 1 base and V by 4 bases; bases with no gene match: 3. This CDR3 has 14 residues. The germline V gene has CDR1 MNHEY and CDR2 SVGAGI.

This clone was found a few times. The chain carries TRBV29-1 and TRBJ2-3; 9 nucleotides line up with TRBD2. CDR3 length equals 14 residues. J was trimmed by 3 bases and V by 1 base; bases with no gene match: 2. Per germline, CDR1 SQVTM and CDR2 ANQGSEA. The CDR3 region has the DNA TGCAGCGTTGAAGGTAGCGGGGGAACAGATACGCAGTATTTT. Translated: CSVEGSGGTDTQYF.

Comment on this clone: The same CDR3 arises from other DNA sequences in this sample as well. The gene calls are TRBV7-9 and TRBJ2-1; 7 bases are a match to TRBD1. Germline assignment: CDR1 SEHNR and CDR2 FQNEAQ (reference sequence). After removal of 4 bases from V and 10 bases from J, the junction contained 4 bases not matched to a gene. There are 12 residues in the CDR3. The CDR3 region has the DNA TGTGCCAGCAGCTGGGACAGCGACGAGCAGTTCTTC. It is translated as CASSWDSDEQFF.

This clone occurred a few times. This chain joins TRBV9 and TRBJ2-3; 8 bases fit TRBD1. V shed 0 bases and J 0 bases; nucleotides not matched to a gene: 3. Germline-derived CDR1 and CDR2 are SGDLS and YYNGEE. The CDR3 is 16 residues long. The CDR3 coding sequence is TGTGCCAGCAGCGTAGTTGCAGGGGGCAGCACAGATACGCAGTATTTT. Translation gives CASSVVAGGSTDTQYF. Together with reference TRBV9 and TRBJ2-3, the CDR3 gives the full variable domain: DSGVTQTPKHLITATGQRVTLRCSPRSGDLSVYWYQQSLDQGLQFLIQYYNGEERAKGNILERFSAQQFPDLHSELNLSSLELGDSALYFCASSVVAGGSTDTQYFGPGTRLTVL.

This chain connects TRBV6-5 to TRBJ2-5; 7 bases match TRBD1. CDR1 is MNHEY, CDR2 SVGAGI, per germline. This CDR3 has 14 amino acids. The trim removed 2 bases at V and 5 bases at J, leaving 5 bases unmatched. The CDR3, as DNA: TGTGCCAGCAGTTACAGCGAGGGGGCGGAGACCCAGTACTTC. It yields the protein CASSYSEGAETQYF.

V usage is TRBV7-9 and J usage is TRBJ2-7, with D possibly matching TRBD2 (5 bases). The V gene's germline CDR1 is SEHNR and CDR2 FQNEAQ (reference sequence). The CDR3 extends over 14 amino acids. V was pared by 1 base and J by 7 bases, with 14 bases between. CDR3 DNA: TGTGCCAGCAGCTTAGGTCGGGGATTGGAAGAGCAGTACTTC. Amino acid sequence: CASSLGRGLEEQYF.

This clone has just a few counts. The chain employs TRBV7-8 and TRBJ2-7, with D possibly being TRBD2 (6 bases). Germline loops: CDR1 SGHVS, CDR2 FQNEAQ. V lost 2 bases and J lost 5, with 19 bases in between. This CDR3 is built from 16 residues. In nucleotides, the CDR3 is TGTGCCAGCAGCTTAAGGTCGGGAGCCGGCCTCAACGAGCAGTACTTC. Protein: CASSLRSGAGLNEQYF. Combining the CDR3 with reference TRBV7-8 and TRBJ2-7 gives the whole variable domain GAGVSQSPRYKVAKRGQDVALRCDPISGHVSLFWYQQALGQGPEFLTYFQNEAQLDKSGLPSDRFFAERPEGSVSTLKIQRTQQEDSAVYLCASSLRSGAGLNEQYFGPGTRLTVT.

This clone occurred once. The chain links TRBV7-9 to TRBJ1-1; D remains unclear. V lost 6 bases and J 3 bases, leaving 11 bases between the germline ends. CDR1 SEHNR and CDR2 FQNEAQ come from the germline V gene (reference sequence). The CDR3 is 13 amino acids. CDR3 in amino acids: CASSNLADTEAFF. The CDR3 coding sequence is TGTGCCAGCAGTAATCTGGCAGACACTGAAGCTTTCTTT.

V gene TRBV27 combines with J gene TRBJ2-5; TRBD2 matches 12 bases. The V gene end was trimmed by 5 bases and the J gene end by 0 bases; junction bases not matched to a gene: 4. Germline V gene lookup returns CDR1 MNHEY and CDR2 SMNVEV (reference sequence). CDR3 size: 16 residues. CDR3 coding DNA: TGTGCCAGCAGTCTCGGACTAGCGGGGTACCAAGAGACCCAGTACTTC. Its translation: CASSLGLAGYQETQYF.

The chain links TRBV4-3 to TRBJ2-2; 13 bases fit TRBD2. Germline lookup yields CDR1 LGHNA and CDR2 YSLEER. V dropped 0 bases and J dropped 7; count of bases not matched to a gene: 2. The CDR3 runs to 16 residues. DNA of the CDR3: TGCGCCAGCAGCCAAGATGGACTAGCGGGGGACGGGGAGCTGTTTTTT. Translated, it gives CASSQDGLAGDGELFF.

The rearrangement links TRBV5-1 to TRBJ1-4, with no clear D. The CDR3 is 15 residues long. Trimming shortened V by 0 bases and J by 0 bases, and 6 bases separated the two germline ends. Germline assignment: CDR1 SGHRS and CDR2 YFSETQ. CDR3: CASSLELSTNEKLFF. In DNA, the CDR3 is TGCGCCAGCAGCTTGGAACTGTCAACTAATGAAAAACTGTTTTTT.

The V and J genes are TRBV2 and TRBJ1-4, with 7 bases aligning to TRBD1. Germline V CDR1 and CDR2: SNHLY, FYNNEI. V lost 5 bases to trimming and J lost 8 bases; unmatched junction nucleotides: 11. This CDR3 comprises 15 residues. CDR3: CASSPTTGSGEKLFF. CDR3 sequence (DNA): TGTGCCAGCAGTCCAACGACAGGGAGCGGCGAAAAACTGTTTTTT.

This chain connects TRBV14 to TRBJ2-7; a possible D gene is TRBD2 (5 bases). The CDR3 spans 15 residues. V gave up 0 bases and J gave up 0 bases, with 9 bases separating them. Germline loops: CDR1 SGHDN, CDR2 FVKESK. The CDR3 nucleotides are TGTGCCAGCAGCCAAGATCTCGGGGTCTCCTACGAGCAGTACTTC. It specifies CASSQDLGVSYEQYF.

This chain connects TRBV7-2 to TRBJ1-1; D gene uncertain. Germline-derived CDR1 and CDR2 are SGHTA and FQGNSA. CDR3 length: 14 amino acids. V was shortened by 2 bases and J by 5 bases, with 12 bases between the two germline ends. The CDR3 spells CASSLRRGRTEAFF. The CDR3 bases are TGTGCCAGCAGCTTACGCCGTGGGAGGACTGAAGCTTTCTTT.

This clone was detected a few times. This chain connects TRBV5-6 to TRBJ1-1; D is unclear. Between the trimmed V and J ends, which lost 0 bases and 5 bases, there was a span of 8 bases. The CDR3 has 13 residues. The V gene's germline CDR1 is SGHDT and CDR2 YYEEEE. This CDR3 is CASSLVGQTEAFF. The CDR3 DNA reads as TGTGCCAGCAGCTTGGTTGGGCAGACTGAAGCTTTCTTT.